These 13 T cell receptor beta chains came from one sample sequenced in a study of T cell responses to AZD1222 COVID-19 vaccine. Sequencing was performed with immunoSEQ multiplex PCR; in TCRdb, only in-frame clones are kept and a portion is missing. The sample contains 70,000 to 95,000 clones, almost 90% of which appear only once. Source: peripheral blood, taken 28 days after the second AZD1222 dose. The source is an adult who received the AZD1222 COVID-19 vaccine.

The DNA for the CDR3 is TGTGCCAGCAGCAACAGGAGGAGAGAGACCCAGTACTTC. It yields the protein CASSNRRRETQYF. The rearrangement joins TRBV6-5 to TRBJ2-5; D is tentatively TRBD1 or TRBD2 (5 bases each). The CDR3 contains 13 residues. Germline assignment: CDR1 MNHEY and CDR2 SVGAGI. Trimming shortened V by 6 bases and J by 4 bases, and 12 bases separated the two germline ends.

The chain joins TRBV12-3 or TRBV12-4 to TRBJ2-3; D perhaps matches TRBD1 (5 bases). Trimming shortened V by 5 bases and J by 8 bases, and 14 bases separated the two germline ends. The CDR3 is 13 residues long. The CDR3 bases are TGTGCCAGCAGTAGCCAGGGAAGAGGTACGCAGTATTTT. Translating gives CASSSQGRGTQYF.

This chain links TRBV7-6 with TRBJ2-7; perhaps D is TRBD1 or TRBD2 (5 bases each). Germline CDR1 is SGHVS and CDR2 is FNYEAQ. CDR3 length: 13 amino acids. V dropped 5 bases and J dropped 6 bases, with 14 bases sitting between them. The CDR3 DNA follows: TGTGCCAGCAGCCCCTTCGCAGGGACCGAGCAGTACTTC. This encodes CASSPFAGTEQYF.

The V gene is TRBV3-1 (or the pseudogene TRBV3-2), the J gene TRBJ1-3, with D perhaps TRBD1 (5 bases). Trimming pared 4 bases from V and 4 bases from J, leaving 20 bases between. CDR1 and CDR2 (germline): LGHDT, YNNKEL (reference sequence). The length of the CDR3 is 17 residues. CDR3: CASSPPILGAGGNTIYF. The CDR3 bases are TGTGCCAGCAGCCCCCCAATCCTAGGCGCAGGGGGAAACACCATATATTTT.

On this clone itself: The identical CDR3 is also encoded by other nucleotide sequences in the sample. The genes are TRBV29-1 and TRBJ1-2, with D unresolved. Trimming stripped 3 bases from V and 8 bases from J, with 22 bases between. Germline assignment: CDR1 SQVTM and CDR2 ANQGSEA. The CDR3 contains 15 residues. In DNA form, the CDR3 reads TGCAGCGTTGATGGTGAGACACCCCTTAACCCAGGCTACACCTTC. Residues: CSVDGETPLNPGYTF.

The chain couples TRBV6-2 or TRBV6-3 to TRBJ2-1; 7 nucleotides agree with TRBD1. CDR1 is MNHEY and CDR2 is SVGEGT in the germline V gene. The CDR3 has 17 amino acids. V lost 5 bases, J lost 5 bases, and 15 bases stayed unmatched. For the CDR3, the DNA is TGTGCCAGCAGTCTAGATGAGACGGGACAGAGTAACAATGAGCAGTTCTTC. Its protein product is CASSLDETGQSNNEQFF.

Only one count was recorded for this clone. Written as DNA, the CDR3 is TGTGCCAGCAGCTTTGACCGTCGAAGCAGGGGGTACACCGGGGAGCTGTTTTTT. This gives the protein CASSFDRRSRGYTGELFF. The chain carries TRBV7-6 and TRBJ2-2; 7 bases fit TRBD1. V trimming: 3 bases; J trimming: 3 bases; junction bases outside the gene matches: 13. CDR1 and CDR2 from the germline V gene are SGHVS and FNYEAQ. CDR3 size: 18 residues.

The chain is built from TRBV19 and TRBJ2-5; a possible D gene is TRBD2 (5 bases). CDR1 is LNHDA and CDR2 is SQIVND in the germline V gene (reference sequence). Deletions cut 0 bases from V and 5 bases from J, with 19 bases between. This CDR3 region has 17 residues. CDR3 DNA: TGTGCCAGTAGTATAGATCTATCCGGGGATGGAGGTGAGACCCAGTACTTC. Amino acids: CASSIDLSGDGGETQYF.

The chain joins TRBV3-1 (or the pseudogene TRBV3-2) to TRBJ1-6; the D is unclear. The CDR3 loop spans 14 amino acids. From germline, CDR1 is LGHDT and CDR2 YNNKEL (reference sequence). V was shortened by 0 bases and J by 6 bases, with 6 bases between the two germline ends. The CDR3 sequence: CASSQDPPNSPLHF. The DNA of the CDR3 is TGTGCCAGCAGCCAAGATCCGCCTAATTCACCCCTCCACTTT.

This clone was observed once. The rearrangement joins TRBV12-3 or TRBV12-4 to TRBJ1-3; D gene ambiguous. The CDR3 contains 12 residues. The germline V and J ends were trimmed by 3 bases and 4 bases, with 4 bases remaining between them. CDR3 protein: CASSLGGNTIYF. The DNA of the CDR3 is TGTGCCAGCAGTTTGGGGGGAAACACCATATATTTT.

The gene calls are TRBV30 and TRBJ1-2; D might be TRBD1 (5 bases). There are 11 residues in the CDR3. The V gene lost 3 bases and the J gene lost 5 bases, with 7 bases spanning the gap. The V gene's germline CDR1 is GTSNPN and CDR2 SVGIG (reference sequence). CDR3 nucleotide sequence: TGTGCCTGGAGCCAGGGTTATGGCTACACCTTC. Protein sequence: CAWSQGYGYTF. Supplemented by reference TRBV30 and TRBJ1-2, the full variable domain reads SQTIHQWPATLVQPVGSPLSLECTVEGTSNPNLYWYRQAAGRGLQLLFYSVGIGQISSEVPQNLSASRPQDRQFILSSKKLLLSDSGFYLCAWSQGYGYTFGSGTRLTVV.

The V gene is TRBV4-2, the J gene TRBJ2-7; 10 nucleotides agree with TRBD2. The CDR3 has 15 residues. V lost 0 bases to trimming and J lost 6 bases; unmatched junction nucleotides: 5. Looked up from germline, CDR1 is LGHNA and CDR2 is YNFKEQ. Here the CDR3 DNA reads TGTGCCAGCAGCCAAGAACGAAGCGGGGGGGCCGAGCAGTACTTC. This translates into CASSQERSGGAEQYF.

The rearrangement joins TRBV28 to TRBJ2-5; TRBD1 aligns across 7 bases. This CDR3 is built from 16 residues. CDR1 MDHEN and CDR2 SYDVKM come from the germline V gene. V was pared by 5 bases and J by 5 bases, with 14 bases of the junction left unmatched. The chain's CDR3 is CASSPKDRVRRETQYF. As DNA, the CDR3 is TGTGCCAGCAGTCCGAAAGACAGGGTTCGCCGCGAGACCCAGTACTTC.